The 14 T cell receptor beta chains below all came from one sample that was sequenced in a study of response to subunit inactivated influenza vaccine. TCRdb re-called the RT-PCR reads through MiXCR, storing one row per CDR3 protein. The sample lists over 800,000 distinct CDR3 sequences; about 20% were seen once. The starting material was PBMCs from blood, obtained 5 days after vaccination. These TCRs come from a man in his forties or fifties who received an inactivated influenza vaccine.

This clonotype was recorded a few times. This sequence joins TRBV5-1 and TRBJ1-1, with TRBD1 matching 7 bases. The CDR3 totals 15 residues. Looked up from germline, CDR1 is SGHRS and CDR2 is YFSETQ. Trimming removed 5 bases from V and 3 bases from J; junction bases left unmatched: 10. CDR3 nucleotide sequence: TGCGCCAGCAGTTGGAGGGACAGCCTTCACACTGAAGCTTTCTTT. This codes for CASSWRDSLHTEAFF.

This clonotype was recorded a few times. The J gene is TRBJ1-1, the V gene TRBV20-1; 9 bases are shared with TRBD1. The germline V gene encodes CDR1 DFQATT and CDR2 SNEGSKA (reference sequence). The V gene end was trimmed by 1 base and the J gene end by 5 bases; junction bases not matched to a gene: 8. The CDR3 runs 15 residues. The CDR3 DNA sequence: TGCAGTGCTAGAGTGGACAGGGGAGGGAGGACTGAAGCTTTCTTT. Its translation: CSARVDRGGRTEAFF.

This clonotype was detected only a few times. The chain recombines TRBV20-1 with TRBJ2-1; TRBD2 agrees at 13 bases. Germline-derived CDR1 and CDR2 are DFQATT and SNEGSKA (reference sequence). The CDR3 spans 15 residues. Trimming took 6 bases from V and 10 from J; bases not matched to a gene: 12. The CDR3 is CSARATSGRAWEQFF. The CDR3 nucleotides read TGCAGTGCCCGCGCTACTAGCGGGAGGGCCTGGGAGCAGTTCTTC.

CDR3 amino acids: CASSLETGTEAFF. The CDR3 coding sequence is TGTGCCAGCAGCTTAGAGACAGGGACCGAAGCTTTCTTT. The chain joins TRBV7-6 to TRBJ1-1; TRBD1 aligns across 7 bases. Looked up from germline, CDR1 is SGHVS and CDR2 is FNYEAQ. The junction had 4 bases not matched to a gene; V was cut back by 1 base and J by 8 bases. CDR3 size: 13 residues.

The CDR3: CASSYWRLAGSNEQFF. Written as DNA, the CDR3 is TGTGCCAGCAGTTACTGGAGACTAGCGGGAAGCAATGAGCAGTTCTTC. The chain employs TRBV6-2 or TRBV6-3 and TRBJ2-1; 11 bases are shared with TRBD2. Germline V gene data show CDR1 as MNHEY and CDR2 as SVGEGT. Trimming took 1 base from V and 6 from J; bases not matched to a gene: 5. The CDR3 length is 16 residues.

Only a few counts were recorded for this clonotype. The chain joins TRBV4-1 to TRBJ2-6, with unresolved D. With 4 bases removed from V and 1 base from J, the gap between germline ends came to 8 bases. The CDR3 loop spans 15 amino acids. Germline assignment: CDR1 MGHRA and CDR2 YSYEKL. The CDR3 loop is CASSLLLSGANVLTF. The CDR3 DNA follows: TGCGCCAGCAGCCTTCTTCTTTCTGGGGCCAACGTCCTGACTTTC.

This clonotype was seen a handful of times. The V and J genes are TRBV20-1 and TRBJ2-7, with D perhaps matching TRBD1 or TRBD2 (5 bases each). The CDR3 contains 15 residues. Trimming took off 6 bases at V and 3 bases at J, with 21 bases between the two ends. CDR1 is DFQATT and CDR2 is SNEGSKA in the germline V gene (reference sequence). In DNA form, the CDR3 reads TGCAGTGCCGCCGATGTAGGCAGGGAGTACTACGAGCAGTACTTC. Its translation: CSAADVGREYYEQYF.

This clonotype was recorded a few times. The genes are TRBV7-2 and TRBJ2-7, with 7 bases lining up with TRBD2. Trimming took 2 bases from V and 1 from J; bases not matched to a gene: 8. CDR1 and CDR2 (germline): SGHTA, FQGNSA. The length of the CDR3 is 16 residues. The CDR3 DNA sequence: TGTGCCAGCAGCTTAAGGTCGGGGGGACGTTCCTACGAGCAGTACTTC. This codes for CASSLRSGGRSYEQYF.

The table lists this clonotype with many counts. This chain connects TRBV12-3 or TRBV12-4 to TRBJ1-1; D unresolved. Trimming shortened V by 1 base and J by 0 bases, and 9 bases separated the two germline ends. The CDR3 covers 15 residues. The CDR3 DNA reads TGTGCCAGCAGTTTAGAGAGGGCTTTGAACACTGAAGCTTTCTTT. Encoded protein: CASSLERALNTEAFF.

This clonotype showed up just a few times. This chain uses TRBV20-1 with TRBJ2-5; 8 positions agree with TRBD1. The CDR3 is made up of 14 amino acids. Germline CDR1 is DFQATT and CDR2 is SNEGSKA (reference sequence). Trimming at V came to 6 bases and at J to 1 base, leaving 7 bases not matched to a gene. This CDR3 reads CSATRDRLQETQYF. In DNA, the CDR3 is TGCAGTGCCACGCGGGACAGGCTCCAAGAGACCCAGTACTTC.

In regard to this clonotype: The junction departs from germline at one end; a sequencing error may be responsible. The rearrangement uses TRBV6-1 and TRBJ2-1; D is ambiguous. The CDR3 consists of 16 residues. Germline values: CDR1 MNHNS, CDR2 SASEGT. The CDR3: CTSSPLTILSYNEQFF. The CDR3, as DNA: TGTACCAGCAGCCCCCTCACTATTCTCTCCTACAATGAGCAGTTCTTC.

In this sample, this clonotype turned up a few times. The gene calls are TRBV6-2 or TRBV6-3 and TRBJ1-1; D remains ambiguous. The CDR3 spans 11 residues. V dropped 1 base and J dropped 6 bases, with 3 bases sitting between them. Germline CDR1 and CDR2: MNHEY and SVGEGT. CDR3 region: CASSYFAEAFF. In DNA, the CDR3 is TGTGCCAGCAGTTACTTCGCTGAAGCTTTCTTT.

This chain uses TRBV9 with TRBJ2-3, with 7 nucleotides matching TRBD2. Germline V gene data show CDR1 as SGDLS and CDR2 as YYNGEE. The CDR3 consists of 16 residues. The V segment lost 0 bases and the J segment 2 bases; nucleotides outside the gene matches: 6. The CDR3 DNA sequence: TGTGCCAGCAGCGTAGGTACAGCGGGATTCACAGATACGCAGTATTTT. Translation gives CASSVGTAGFTDTQYF.

This clonotype was detected only a few times. The rearrangement joins TRBV12-3 or TRBV12-4 to TRBJ2-3, with 7 bases fitting TRBD2. V was pared by 3 bases and J by 1 base, with 1 base of the junction left unmatched. The CDR3 consists of 14 residues. The CDR3 DNA reads TGTGCCAGCAGTTTCACTAGCGGCACAGATACGCAGTATTTT. This translates into CASSFTSGTDTQYF.